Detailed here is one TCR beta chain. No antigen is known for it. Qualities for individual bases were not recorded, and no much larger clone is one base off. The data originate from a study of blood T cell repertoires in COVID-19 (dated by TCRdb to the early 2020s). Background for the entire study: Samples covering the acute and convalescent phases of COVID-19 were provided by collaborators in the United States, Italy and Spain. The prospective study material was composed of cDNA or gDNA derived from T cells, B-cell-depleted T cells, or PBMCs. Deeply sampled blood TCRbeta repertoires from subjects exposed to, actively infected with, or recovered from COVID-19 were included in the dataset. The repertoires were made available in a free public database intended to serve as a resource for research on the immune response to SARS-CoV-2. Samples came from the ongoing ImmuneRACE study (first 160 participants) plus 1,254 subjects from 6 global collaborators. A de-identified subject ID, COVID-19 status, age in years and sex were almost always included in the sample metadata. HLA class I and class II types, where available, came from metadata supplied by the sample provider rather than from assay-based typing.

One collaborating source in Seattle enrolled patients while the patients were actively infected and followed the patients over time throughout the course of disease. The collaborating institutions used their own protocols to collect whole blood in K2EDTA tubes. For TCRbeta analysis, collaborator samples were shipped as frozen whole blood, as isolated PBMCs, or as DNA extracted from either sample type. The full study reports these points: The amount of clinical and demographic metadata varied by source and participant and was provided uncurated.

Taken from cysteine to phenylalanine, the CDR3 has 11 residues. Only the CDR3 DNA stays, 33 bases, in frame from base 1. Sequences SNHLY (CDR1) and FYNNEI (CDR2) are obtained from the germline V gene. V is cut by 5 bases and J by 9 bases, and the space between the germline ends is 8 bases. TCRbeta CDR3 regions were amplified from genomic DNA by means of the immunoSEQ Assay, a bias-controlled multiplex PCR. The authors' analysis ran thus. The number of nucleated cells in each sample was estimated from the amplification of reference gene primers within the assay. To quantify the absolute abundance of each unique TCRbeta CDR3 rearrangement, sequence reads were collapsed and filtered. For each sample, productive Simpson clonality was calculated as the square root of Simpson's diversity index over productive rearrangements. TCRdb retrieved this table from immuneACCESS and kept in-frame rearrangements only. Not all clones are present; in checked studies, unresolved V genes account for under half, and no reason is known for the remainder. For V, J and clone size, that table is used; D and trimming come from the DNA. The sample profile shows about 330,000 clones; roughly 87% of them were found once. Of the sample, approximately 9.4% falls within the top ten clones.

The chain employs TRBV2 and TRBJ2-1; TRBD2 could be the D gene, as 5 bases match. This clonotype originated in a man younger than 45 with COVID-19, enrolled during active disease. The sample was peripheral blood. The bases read TGTGCCAGCAGTCAAACTAGTGAGCAGTTCTTC. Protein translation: CASSQTSEQFF. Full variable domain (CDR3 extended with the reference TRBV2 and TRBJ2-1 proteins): EPEVTQTPSHQVTQMGQEVILRCVPISNHLYFYWYRQILGQKVEFLVSFYNNEISEKSEIFDDQFSVERPDGSNFTLKIRSTKLEDSAMYFCASSQTSEQFFGPGTRLTVL.